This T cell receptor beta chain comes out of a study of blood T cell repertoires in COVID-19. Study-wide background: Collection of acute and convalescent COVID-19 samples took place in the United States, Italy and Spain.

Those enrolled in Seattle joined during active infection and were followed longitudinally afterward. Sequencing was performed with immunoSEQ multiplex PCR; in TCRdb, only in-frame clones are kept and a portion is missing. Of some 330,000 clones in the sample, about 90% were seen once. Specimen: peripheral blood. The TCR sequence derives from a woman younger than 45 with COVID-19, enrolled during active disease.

The CDR3 DNA follows: TGTGCCACCTCTACAGGGTGGGAGACCCAGTACTTC. Protein: CATSTGWETQYF. The chain has TRBV24-1 and TRBJ2-5, with D possibly matching TRBD1 (6 bases). Germline assignment: CDR1 KGHDR and CDR2 SFDVKD. Between the trimmed V and J ends, which lost 9 bases and 5 bases, there was a span of 12 bases. The CDR3 is made up of 12 amino acids.